The 27 T cell receptor beta chains given below trace back to one sample, sequenced in a study of OX40 agonist ivuxolimab in advanced cancers. Assay: immunoSEQ multiplex PCR; the TCRdb copy retains only in-frame clones and omits some. The sample holds approximately 58,000 clones, about 81% seen once. Specimen: CD4+ or CD8+ T cells sorted from blood, collected in a trial of the OX40 agonist ivuxolimab. The receptors shown here come from an adult with an advanced solid tumor such as melanoma, head and neck, liver or kidney cancer.

The rearrangement uses TRBV5-5 and TRBJ2-3; perhaps D is TRBD1 or TRBD2 (8 bases each). The CDR3 spans 20 residues. Per germline, CDR1 SGHKS and CDR2 YYEKEE (reference sequence). The V end was cut by 0 bases, the J end by 0 bases, with 23 bases between. DNA for the CDR3: TGTGCCAGCAGCTTGGCAGGACAGGGAGAAGCGGGAGCCAGCACAGATACGCAGTATTTT. Protein product: CASSLAGQGEAGASTDTQYF.

This clone was detected once. This sequence joins TRBV28 and TRBJ2-5; D is ambiguous. Trimming removed 5 bases at V and 9 bases at J, with 22 bases between. Per the germline V gene, CDR1 is MDHEN and CDR2 is SYDVKM. The CDR3 is 15 amino acids. For the CDR3, the DNA is TGTGCCAGCAGTCCCCCGCCACATTTGCATGGGGCCCAGTACTTC. Its protein product is CASSPPPHLHGAQYF. The full variable domain, completed using reference TRBV28 and TRBJ2-5, is DVKVTQSSRYLVKRTGEKVFLECVQDMDHENMFWYRQDPGLGLRLIYFSYDVKMKEKGDIPEGYSVSREKKERFSLILESASTNQTSMYLCASSPPPHLHGAQYFGPGTRLLVL.

The V and J genes are TRBV19 and TRBJ2-1, with TRBD2 identical over 7 bases. Germline CDR1 LNHDA, CDR2 SQIVND (reference sequence). The CDR3 loop spans 15 amino acids. The junction had 6 bases not matched to a gene; V was cut back by 7 bases and J by 0 bases. CDR3 sequence: CASNPTSNSYNEQFF. CDR3 nucleotide sequence: TGTGCCAGTAATCCGACTAGCAACTCCTACAATGAGCAGTTCTTC.

This chain uses TRBV2 with TRBJ1-4; D possibly corresponds to TRBD1 (6 bases). Germline V lookup: CDR1 SNHLY, CDR2 FYNNEI. The CDR3 consists of 15 residues. Trimming shortened V by 6 bases and J by 8 bases, and 19 bases separated the two germline ends. CDR3 coding DNA: TGTGCCAGCAGGCTCAATGGGGGGCTCGGAGAAAAACTGTTTTTT. It codes for CASRLNGGLGEKLFF.

In this sample, this clone turned up once. The chain is built from TRBV6-1 and TRBJ2-7; a weak D match, TRBD2 (5 bases). This CDR3 has 18 residues. Trimming stripped 3 bases from V and 6 bases from J, with 27 bases between. Looked up from germline, CDR1 is MNHNS and CDR2 is SASEGT. CDR3 region: CASSEKQVGASTRREQYF. The CDR3 DNA reads TGTGCCAGCAGTGAGAAGCAAGTGGGAGCTAGTACACGGCGCGAGCAGTACTTC.

V gene TRBV6-1 combines with J gene TRBJ1-2, with TRBD1 matching 8 bases. The ends lost 6 bases at V and 9 bases at J; junction bases unmatched: 12. CDR3 size: 14 residues. Germline CDR1 is MNHNS and CDR2 is SASEGT. CDR3: CASRETGAGRSYTF. CDR3 nucleotide sequence: TGTGCCAGCAGGGAGACAGGGGCAGGGAGGAGCTACACCTTC.

This chain's CDR3 is CASSPHRGNEQYF. In DNA form, the CDR3 reads TGTGCCAGCTCACCACATCGTGGGAACGAGCAGTACTTC. This chain connects TRBV18 to TRBJ2-7, with no clear D. The CDR3 extends over 13 amino acids. Germline V gene lookup returns CDR1 KGHSH and CDR2 LQKENI. The V end was cut by 1 base, the J end by 5 bases, with 9 bases between.

CDR3 protein: CASSPGFYEQYF. CDR3 coding DNA: TGTGCCAGCAGCCCGGGTTTCTACGAGCAGTACTTC. V is TRBV7-6 and J is TRBJ2-7; D is unresolved. CDR3 size: 12 residues. Germline V lookup: CDR1 SGHVS, CDR2 FNYEAQ. The V end lost 5 bases, the J end lost 3 bases, and 8 bases lay between the germline ends.

The genes are TRBV6-1 and TRBJ2-2; D is undetermined. V gave up 7 bases and J gave up 7 bases, with 13 bases separating them. The V gene's germline CDR1 is MNHNS and CDR2 SASEGT. The CDR3 totals 13 residues. The CDR3 region has the DNA TGTGCCAGCACCCCCTTGGGGTTCGGGGAGCTGTTTTTT. It translates to CASTPLGFGELFF.

This rearrangement joins TRBV10-1 to TRBJ2-3; D is uncertain. The CDR3 is made up of 12 amino acids. Trimming took off 4 bases at V and 1 base at J, with 3 bases between the two ends. Germline lookup yields CDR1 WNHNN and CDR2 SYGVQD (reference sequence). The CDR3 nucleotides are TGCGCCAGCAGTGTGGGCACAGATACGCAGTATTTT. Translation gives CASSVGTDTQYF.

The chain carries TRBV7-2 and TRBJ2-3; 9 bases agree with TRBD1. The CDR3 is 15 amino acids. V was pared by 2 bases and J by 2 bases, with 2 bases of the junction left unmatched. Germline V gene sequence: CDR1 SGHTA, CDR2 FQGNSA. CDR3: CASSLRQGVTDTQYF. CDR3 in DNA: TGTGCCAGCAGCTTAAGACAGGGGGTCACAGATACGCAGTATTTT.

The genes are TRBV18 and TRBJ2-5; D may be TRBD2 (6 bases). The DNA end lines up better with TRBJ2-7; the J call may be wrong. This CDR3 is built from 16 residues. Germline V lookup: CDR1 KGHSH, CDR2 LQKENI. For the CDR3, the DNA is TGTGCCAGCTCACCCGTTAGACAATATAGCGGCTACGAGCAGTACTTC. Translation gives CASSPVRQYSGYEQYF.

The V and J genes are TRBV6-1 and TRBJ1-3, with D maybe TRBD1 (5 bases). Germline CDR1 and CDR2: MNHNS and SASEGT. The CDR3 is made up of 15 amino acids. V was pared by 6 bases and J by 0 bases, with 12 bases between. DNA of the CDR3: TGTGCCAGCAGGGGGACGGCCGGCTCTGGAAACACCATATATTTT. Translation gives CASRGTAGSGNTIYF.

This rearrangement joins TRBV18 to TRBJ2-1, with 8 bases matching TRBD1. The CDR3 covers 13 residues. Germline loops: CDR1 KGHSH, CDR2 LQKENI. Trimming cost V 11 bases and J 8 bases; bases outside gene matches: 11. CDR3 nucleotide sequence: TGTGCCGCCTCAGGGGGCTTAAATGATGAGCAGTTCTTC. Its protein is CAASGGLNDEQFF.

The gene calls are TRBV5-1 and TRBJ2-1, with TRBD1 matching over 8 bases. Per germline, CDR1 SGHRS and CDR2 YFSETQ. There are 15 residues in the CDR3. The V segment lost 2 bases and the J segment 8 bases; nucleotides outside the gene matches: 9. The CDR3 region is CASSLEDRALDEQFF. The CDR3 nucleotides read TGCGCCAGCAGCTTAGAGGACAGGGCGTTGGATGAGCAGTTCTTC.

The chain links TRBV6-5 to TRBJ1-3, with D unclear. Trimming cost V 5 bases and J 0 bases, with 5 bases left between them. The CDR3 has 13 amino acids. Germline-derived CDR1 and CDR2 are MNHEY and SVGAGI. Here the CDR3 reads CASSTFSGNTIYF. CDR3 coding DNA: TGTGCCAGCAGTACGTTCTCTGGAAACACCATATATTTT.

V is TRBV28 and J is TRBJ2-7, with unresolved D. The CDR3 has 14 amino acids. V gave up 6 bases and J gave up 3 bases, with 15 bases separating them. Germline CDR1 and CDR2: MDHEN and SYDVKM. The CDR3 here is CASSRPPGIYEQYF. The CDR3 nucleotides read TGTGCCAGCAGCCGACCCCCTGGCATCTACGAGCAGTACTTC.

The chain joins TRBV6-5 to TRBJ2-1, with no clear D. CDR3 length: 14 amino acids. V lost 2 bases and J 7 bases, leaving 12 bases between the germline ends. Looked up from germline, CDR1 is MNHEY and CDR2 is SVGAGI. The CDR3 nucleotides read TGTGCCAGCAGTTACCTAGGCGGTCGGAATGAGCAGTTCTTC. Translation: CASSYLGGRNEQFF.

The chain is built from TRBV5-4 and TRBJ1-4; 10 bases are a match to TRBD1. J was trimmed by 11 bases and V by 1 base; bases with no gene match: 11. This CDR3 comprises 16 residues. CDR1 SGHNT and CDR2 YYREEE come from the germline V gene (reference sequence). CDR3 protein: CASSLRDRGSLQKLFF. CDR3 in DNA: TGTGCCAGCAGCTTGAGGGACAGGGGCTCCTTGCAGAAACTGTTTTTT.

In this sample, this clone turned up a few times. The chain recombines TRBV4-1 with TRBJ2-4; 8 positions agree with TRBD2. The trim removed 5 bases at V and 0 bases at J, leaving 15 bases unmatched. The CDR3 extends over 19 amino acids. Per germline, CDR1 MGHRA and CDR2 YSYEKL. CDR3 DNA sequence: TGCGCCAGCAGCTCCTACGGGGGGGTCGGCACTAGAGCCAAAAACATTCAGTACTTC. Translation: CASSSYGGVGTRAKNIQYF.

This clone was counted a single time. CDR3 amino acids: CASSAGASGVSYEQYF. CDR3 in DNA: TGTGCCAGCAGCGCGGGGGCTAGCGGGGTCTCCTACGAGCAGTACTTC. The chain carries TRBV11-2 and TRBJ2-7, with 9 positions matching TRBD2. J gave up 0 bases and V 5 bases, and 8 bases lay outside the gene matches. The CDR3 length is 16 residues. CDR1 and CDR2 (germline): SGHAT, FQNNGV.

The V and J genes are TRBV15 and TRBJ1-4; TRBD1 is a possible D gene (5 bases). This CDR3 spans 15 amino acids. Trimming took 5 bases from V and 6 from J, leaving 16 bases between them. CDR1 LNHNV and CDR2 YYDKDF come from the germline V gene (reference sequence). In DNA, the CDR3 is TGTGCCACCAGCCCCTACCGAGGGGAAGATGAAAAACTGTTTTTT. This sequence encodes CATSPYRGEDEKLFF.

The rearrangement links TRBV5-4 to TRBJ2-7, with a possible D match to TRBD2 (5 bases). Germline CDR1 reads SGHNT; CDR2 reads YYREEE (reference sequence). The CDR3 is made up of 12 amino acids. The germline V and J ends were trimmed by 3 bases and 7 bases, with 11 bases remaining between them. The DNA for the CDR3 is TGTGCCAGCAGCTCATCTACGGGGGAGCAGTACTTC. Translation: CASSSSTGEQYF.

The chain links TRBV27 to TRBJ2-5; no reliable D call. The CDR3 covers 13 residues. Trimming took 6 bases from V and 0 from J, leaving 8 bases between them. Germline lookup yields CDR1 MNHEY and CDR2 SMNVEV (reference sequence). The CDR3 spells CASSPVDQETQYF. The CDR3 nucleotides read TGTGCCAGCAGCCCAGTCGACCAAGAGACCCAGTACTTC.

V usage is TRBV28 and J usage is TRBJ2-7; unclear D gene. The CDR3 has 14 residues. With 1 base removed from V and 2 bases from J, the gap between germline ends came to 9 bases. Germline V CDR1 and CDR2: MDHEN, SYDVKM. The CDR3 is CASSLYGVTYEQYF. The CDR3 coding sequence is TGTGCCAGCAGTTTATATGGGGTTACCTACGAGCAGTACTTC. The full variable domain, in which reference TRBV28 and TRBJ2-7 provide the parts outside the CDR3, is DVKVTQSSRYLVKRTGEKVFLECVQDMDHENMFWYRQDPGLGLRLIYFSYDVKMKEKGDIPEGYSVSREKKERFSLILESASTNQTSMYLCASSLYGVTYEQYFGPGTRLTVT.

V is TRBV5-1 and J is TRBJ2-2; D is unresolved. The CDR3 consists of 14 residues. CDR1 is SGHRS and CDR2 is YFSETQ in the germline V gene. V dropped 2 bases and J dropped 5 bases, with 10 bases sitting between them. The CDR3 is CASSFEGSTGELFF. In nucleotides, the CDR3 is TGCGCCAGCAGCTTTGAAGGGTCGACCGGGGAGCTGTTTTTT.

The CDR3, as DNA: TGTGCCTGGCTGCACGGACAGGGGGAAAGTAGTACTGAAGCTTTCTTT. Amino acid sequence: CAWLHGQGESSTEAFF. The chain uses TRBV30 and TRBJ1-1; 10 nucleotides agree with TRBD1. After removal of 5 bases from V and 5 bases from J, the junction contained 14 bases not matched to a gene. CDR3 length: 16 amino acids. Looked up from germline, CDR1 is GTSNPN and CDR2 is SVGIG (reference sequence).